Listed below are T cell receptor beta chains from one sample, sequenced in a study of regulatory T cells in long-lasting Graves disease. TCRdb called the multiplex PCR reads again in MiXCR, with one record for every CDR3 protein. The data show 200,000 to 250,000 distinct CDR3 sequences, around 17% seen once. Sequences were derived from peripheral blood mononuclear cells (PBMCs), sampled at new diagnosis, from a patient treated with antithyroid drugs. All receptors come from a female donor with Graves disease. CDR3s leave out the opening cysteine and the closing phenylalanine or tryptophan. A D gene is named only where the DNA matches it firmly.

>NA|TRBJ2-3|TRBV6-2/TRBV6-3
ASRRNTDTQY
>NA|TRBJ2-7|TRBV2
ASSVGPRVEQY
>TRBD1|TRBJ1-2|TRBV20-1
SATTRGTADATYGYT
>NA|TRBJ2-5|TRBV20-1
SARDASEQETQY
>TRBD2|TRBJ2-1|TRBV19
ASSIAHSGRSYNEQF
>TRBD1|TRBJ2-7|TRBV19
ASSQRWGTASYEQY
>TRBD2|NA|TRBV12-3/TRBV12-4
ASRTGTRKTQY
>TRBD2|TRBJ2-3|TRBV20-1
SARDLTSGQGDTQY
>NA|TRBJ1-2|TRBV12-3/TRBV12-4
ASSSPLAKVLSGYT
>NA|TRBJ2-1|TRBV20-1
SALGPGDEQF
>NA|TRBJ1-1|TRBV12-3/TRBV12-4
ASALSTEAF
>TRBD2|TRBJ2-3|TRBV20-1
SASGGTSGYTQC
>NA|TRBJ2-4|TRBV3-1
ASSQVEGRRNIQY
>TRBD2|TRBJ2-1|TRBV7-2
ASSAGLGNEQF
>NA|TRBJ2-2|TRBV11-2
ASSLDGVGTGELF
>NA|TRBJ2-7|TRBV3-1
ASSPYEQY
>NA|TRBJ2-1|TRBV6-1
ASSTDIPPYNEQF
>NA|TRBJ2-5|TRBV11-2
ASSVQGKETQY
>NA|TRBJ1-2|TRBV7-9
ASSSDSGFYGYT
>TRBD2|NA|TRBV7-9
ASSLDAAGGQETQY
>NA|TRBJ1-3|TRBV30
AWSQPGNTIY
>TRBD2|TRBJ2-2|TRBV10-1
ASSQTSANTGELF
>TRBD1|TRBJ2-1|TRBV29-1
SVDIQGTYNEQF
>TRBD2|TRBJ2-1|TRBV20-1
SAGTSGSASNEQF
>NA|TRBJ2-7|TRBV24-1
ATSARGGRAEQY
>NA|TRBJ2-6|TRBV7-2
ASSLTLGGANVLT
>TRBD2|TRBJ2-4|TRBV2
ASGRAGGENIQY
>NA|TRBJ1-1|TRBV13
ASSARESEAF
>TRBD2|TRBJ2-7|TRBV6-2/TRBV6-3
ASSRVGRGGEQY
>NA|TRBJ1-2|TRBV30
AWSVEGHNYGYT
>NA|TRBJ2-7|TRBV28
ASSFLPVGEQY
>TRBD1|TRBJ1-5|TRBV2
ASRKDRGPNQPQH
>TRBD2|TRBJ2-1|TRBV20-1
SAASGRGTNEQF
>NA|TRBJ1-4|TRBV12-3/TRBV12-4
ASSTGANEKLF
>TRBD1|TRBJ1-1|TRBV20-1
SAPSRDRGQAF
>TRBD2|TRBJ2-3|TRBV11-3
ASSLRLAGRARTDTQY
>NA|TRBJ2-2|TRBV3-1
ASSQRELVTGELF
>NA|TRBJ2-2|TRBV19
ASSISGGYTGELF
>TRBD1|TRBJ1-5|TRBV20-1
SARDRAGQGRMSNQPQH
>NA|TRBJ2-3|TRBV24-1
ATSDTPGGSEGGDTQY
>NA|TRBJ1-1|TRBV12-3/TRBV12-4
ASSSEQITEAF
>NA|TRBJ1-1|TRBV6-4
ASRLAEGTEAF
>NA|TRBJ1-5|TRBV20-1
SARPGFGNQPQH
>TRBD2|TRBJ2-3|TRBV24-1
ATSEASGKTDTQY
>TRBD1|TRBJ1-5|TRBV6-2/TRBV6-3
ASSRSWTGSGQPQH
>TRBD1|TRBJ2-7|TRBV19
ASSIVTGLNYEQY
>NA|TRBJ1-3|TRBV12-5
ASGLGQPASGNTIY
>TRBD1|TRBJ1-2|TRBV4-1
ASSGITGGGNGYT
>NA|TRBJ1-1|TRBV6-1
ASSFDRKTEAF
>TRBD2|TRBJ2-3|TRBV6-1
ASTGLAGGDTQY
>NA|TRBJ2-1|TRBV27
ASSNPGMPYNEQF
>TRBD1|TRBJ1-5|TRBV20-1
SAGRDRFSNQPQH
>NA|TRBJ2-2|TRBV28
ASSLRQEAGELF
>NA|TRBJ2-1|TRBV11-2
ASSLGLYNEQF
>NA|TRBJ2-7|TRBV20-1
SASPGAVSYEQY